The 19 T cell receptor beta chains below come from one sample, sequenced in a study of cytomegalovirus exposure and HLA in healthy donors. The PCR employed 60 Vbeta primers together with 13 Jbeta primers. Profiled with immunoSEQ multiplex PCR; TCRdb holds only in-frame clones, not every one. The sample lists more than 150,000 clones; approximately 84% were seen once. Sequences were obtained from PBMCs. Every receptor here comes from a girl under three years old in good health and CMV-seronegative.

The V and J genes are TRBV5-1 and TRBJ1-4; 8 bases are a match to TRBD1. Germline loops: CDR1 SGHRS, CDR2 YFSETQ. After removal of 0 bases from V and 8 bases from J, the junction contained 6 bases not matched to a gene. This CDR3 has 15 amino acids. The CDR3 coding sequence is TGCGCCAGCAGCTTGGGGGACAGGTATGGAGAAAAACTGTTTTTT. As protein: CASSLGDRYGEKLFF.

The gene calls are TRBV5-8 and TRBJ2-7; D not resolved. This CDR3 has 13 amino acids. Germline V gene data show CDR1 as SGHTS and CDR2 as YDEGEE. The V end was cut by 0 bases, the J end by 0 bases, with 4 bases between. CDR3 region: CASSLVVSYEQYF. CDR3 nucleotides: TGTGCCAGCAGCTTGGTAGTCTCCTACGAGCAGTACTTC.

The chain is built from TRBV5-4 and TRBJ2-7, with 7 bases matching TRBD2. The CDR3 extends over 19 amino acids. Per germline, CDR1 SGHNT and CDR2 YYREEE (reference sequence). Trimming took 4 bases from V and 0 from J; bases not matched to a gene: 19. In nucleotides, the CDR3 is TGTGCCAGCAGCGCCGACCCTAGGAGGGAGGGACTCAGCTCCTACGAGCAGTACTTC. It specifies CASSADPRREGLSSYEQYF.

This clone is a singleton in its sample. This chain joins TRBV30 and TRBJ2-7; 11 bases agree with TRBD2. Germline V gives CDR1 GTSNPN, CDR2 SVGIG (reference sequence). The CDR3 loop spans 14 amino acids. After removal of 0 bases from V and 6 bases from J, the junction contained 4 bases not matched to a gene. DNA of the CDR3: TGTGCCTGGAGTGTAACTAGCGGGAGAGGCGAGCAGTACTTC. This encodes CAWSVTSGRGEQYF.

The rearrangement links TRBV10-3 to TRBJ1-1; D gene ambiguous. V dropped 10 bases and J dropped 7 bases, with 19 bases sitting between them. The CDR3 covers 13 residues. The germline V gene has CDR1 ENHRY and CDR2 SYGVKD. CDR3 loop: CASTSQDDVEAFF. CDR3 nucleotide sequence: TGTGCCAGTACTAGTCAGGATGACGTTGAAGCTTTCTTT.

This rearrangement joins TRBV5-1 to TRBJ1-1; D unresolved. CDR3 length: 13 residues. V was shortened by 0 bases and J by 6 bases, with 9 bases between the two germline ends. CDR1 and CDR2 (germline): SGHRS, YFSETQ. DNA for the CDR3: TGCGCCAGCAGCTTGGGCGGGGATGCTGAAGCTTTCTTT. Translating gives CASSLGGDAEAFF.

The rearrangement links TRBV15 to TRBJ2-7, with 8 bases lining up with TRBD1. Germline V gene sequence: CDR1 LNHNV, CDR2 YYDKDF (reference sequence). With V trimmed by 5 bases and J by 6 bases, 15 bases remained unmatched. There are 16 residues in the CDR3. For the CDR3, the DNA is TGTGCCACCAGCCCCCAAGGGCAGGGGGCTAGTAGCGAGCAGTACTTC. It specifies CATSPQGQGASSEQYF.

This clone was counted between two and nine times. Different DNA sequences within this sample yield the same CDR3. J is TRBJ2-7 and V is TRBV5-1; TRBD2 matches at 8 bases. Germline CDR1 is SGHRS and CDR2 is YFSETQ. Germline trimming cut 1 base from V and 0 bases from J; bases unmatched to any gene: 0. The CDR3 is 14 residues long. The CDR3 is CASSLTSGSYEQYF. The CDR3, as DNA: TGCGCCAGCAGCTTGACTAGCGGCTCCTACGAGCAGTACTTC.

V is TRBV6-4 and J is TRBJ1-4; tentative D call: TRBD1 (6 bases). V lost 0 bases, J lost 5 bases, and 19 bases lay in between. The CDR3 is made up of 18 amino acids. Germline CDR1 and CDR2: MRHNA and SNTAGT. CDR3 region: CASSDSIVSGQRNEKLFF. DNA of the CDR3: TGTGCCAGCAGTGACTCTATAGTTTCTGGACAGAGGAATGAAAAACTGTTTTTT.

A word on this clone: Its ends do not fully match the called genes, so a read error is possible. The V gene is TRBV4-1, the J gene TRBJ2-7; TRBD1 matches at 7 bases. This CDR3 is 12 amino acids long. Germline CDR1 reads MGHRA; CDR2 reads YSYEKL. The CDR3 bases are TGCGCCAGCAGCCCTCGACAGGGTAGGATGAACTTC. This encodes CASSPRQGRMNF.

The genes are TRBV10-1 and TRBJ2-1; weak D call: TRBD2 (5 bases). The CDR3 runs to 12 residues. V lost 4 bases to trimming and J lost 10 bases, with 11 bases between them. The germline V gene encodes CDR1 WNHNN and CDR2 SYGVQD (reference sequence). The CDR3 spells CASSGGSEEQFF. DNA of the CDR3: TGCGCCAGCAGTGGCGGGTCAGAAGAGCAGTTCTTC.

The CDR3 DNA follows: TGCGCCAGCAGTGAAGGGACAGGGGCCAGGCAGTTCTTC. As protein: CASSEGTGARQFF. The chain couples TRBV10-1 to TRBJ2-1, with 10 bases matching TRBD1. The junction had 5 bases not matched to a gene; V was cut back by 3 bases and J by 12 bases. Looked up from germline, CDR1 is WNHNN and CDR2 is SYGVQD (reference sequence). The CDR3 sequence is 13 residues long.

The chain uses TRBV10-3 and TRBJ1-1; maybe TRBD1 (5 bases). There are 13 residues in the CDR3. CDR1 is ENHRY, CDR2 SYGVKD, per germline. V was clipped by 8 bases and J by 1 base, with 11 bases between them. The CDR3 bases are TGTGCCATCTGCCCAGGGCAGAACACTGAAGCTTTCTTT. Encoded protein: CAICPGQNTEAFF.

On this clone itself: This sample also contains other DNA sequences that code for the same CDR3. The chain joins TRBV5-6 to TRBJ1-5, with TRBD1 matching over 10 bases. V lost 5 bases to trimming and J lost 5 bases; unmatched junction nucleotides: 7. The CDR3 is 15 amino acids. Looked up from germline, CDR1 is SGHDT and CDR2 is YYEEEE. Here the CDR3 DNA reads TGTGCCAGCAGTATCGGGACAGGGGTGTATCAGCCCCAGCATTTT. It specifies CASSIGTGVYQPQHF.

The chain combines TRBV5-1 with TRBJ2-5, with 9 bases aligning to TRBD2. V lost 4 bases and J lost 3; bases outside the gene matches: 4. Per the germline V gene, CDR1 is SGHRS and CDR2 is YFSETQ. The CDR3 contains 14 residues. The CDR3 sequence: CASSGGGGEETQYF. CDR3 nucleotide sequence: TGCGCCAGCAGCGGGGGCGGGGGGGAAGAGACCCAGTACTTC. Full variable domain (missing parts from reference TRBV5-1 and TRBJ2-5): KAGVTQTPRYLIKTRGQQVTLSCSPISGHRSVSWYQQTPGQGLQFLFEYFSETQRNKGNFPGRFSGRQFSNSRSEMNVSTLELGDSALYLCASSGGGGEETQYFGPGTRLLVL.

V and J are TRBV2 and TRBJ2-1, with TRBD2 matching 13 bases. Looked up from germline, CDR1 is SNHLY and CDR2 is FYNNEI. J was trimmed by 10 bases and V by 5 bases; bases with no gene match: 8. This CDR3 contains 15 residues. This CDR3 reads CASSTRTSGSGEQFF. CDR3 sequence (DNA): TGTGCCAGCAGTACCAGGACTAGCGGGAGCGGGGAGCAGTTCTTC.

V and J are TRBV6-1 and TRBJ1-2; a possible D gene is TRBD1 (5 bases). CDR1 is MNHNS, CDR2 SASEGT, per germline. This CDR3 spans 13 amino acids. Trimming cost V 5 bases and J 7 bases, with 14 bases left between them. CDR3 in amino acids: CASSTGQGSGYTF. As DNA, the CDR3 is TGTGCCAGCAGTACCGGGCAGGGCAGTGGCTACACCTTC.

The rearrangement links TRBV15 to TRBJ2-3; 13 bases fit TRBD2. The CDR3 runs 17 residues. With 1 base clipped from V and 5 bases from J, the junction kept 6 bases outside the gene matches. Germline V gene data show CDR1 as LNHNV and CDR2 as YYDKDF (reference sequence). The CDR3 sequence: CATSRGRLAGGGDTQYF. The CDR3 DNA follows: TGTGCCACCAGCAGAGGTAGACTAGCGGGAGGAGGAGATACGCAGTATTTT.

This chain connects TRBV27 to TRBJ1-2; 12 bases fit TRBD1. V gave up 3 bases and J gave up 7 bases; unmatched junction bases: 6. Looked up from germline, CDR1 is MNHEY and CDR2 is SMNVEV (reference sequence). The CDR3 runs to 15 residues. The CDR3 sequence is CASSLGTGGGGGYTF. The CDR3 DNA follows: TGTGCCAGCAGTTTGGGGACAGGGGGCGGCGGTGGCTACACCTTC.